The subject of this entry is one T cell receptor (beta chain). Deletions cut 3 bases from V and 2 bases from J, with 13 bases between. This CDR3 has 15 residues. The germline V gene encodes CDR1 KGHSY and CDR2 FQNENV. The sample is drawn from a study of blood T cell repertoires in COVID-19. Study information: PBMCs, B-cell-depleted T cells, or T cells provided the cDNA or gDNA that made up the material.

Patients at the Seattle site were enrolled during active infection and followed longitudinally. Per the study methods: Amplifying reference gene primers gave estimates of nucleated cell counts. Generated by immunoSEQ multiplex PCR, the TCRdb table keeps only in-frame clones and is missing some. V and J calls and clone size are as listed in that table; D and trimming were resolved from the DNA. The sample carries tens of thousands of clones, 89% recorded once. The sequenced material came from peripheral blood. The chain couples TRBV16 to TRBJ1-2, with D possibly TRBD1 on 6 matching bases. The origin of this receptor is a man aged 45-65 years with COVID-19, enrolled during active disease. CDR3 nucleotides: TGTGCCAGCAGCCACCACAGGGTGAGAAACTATGGCTACACCTTC. The encoded protein is CASSHHRVRNYGYTF.